This entry concerns a single T cell receptor beta chain. Its antigen is unidentified. The data were obtained in a study of cytomegalovirus exposure and HLA in healthy donors. Study-wide context: Previous work identified 95 million to 120 million unique TCR beta sequences from around 170 million T cells. Samples from HLA-typed donors yielded approximately 80 million unique TCRs in an early data release. Study-level findings and limits: When analyzed later, a missense DCLRE1C variant was found to be linked to TCR beta V- and J-gene trimming.

CDR3 size: 14 residues. The V and J ends lost 5 bases and 1 base, in that order; junction bases with no gene match: 7. Germline V gives CDR1 GTSNPN, CDR2 SVGIG (reference sequence). A multiplex PCR was run with 60 Vbeta primers and 13 Jbeta primers. TCRdb's copy holds only in-frame clones and misses some; the assay was immunoSEQ multiplex PCR. The sample has 150,000 to 170,000 clones; more than 75% are singletons. Sequences were obtained from PBMCs. The V call is TRBV30, the J call TRBJ1-1, with 7 nucleotides matching TRBD1. This clonotype originated in a woman in her thirties or forties in good health and CMV-seropositive. This CDR3 reads CAWATGQPNTEAFF. DNA of the CDR3: TGTGCCTGGGCTACGGGACAGCCGAACACTGAAGCTTTCTTT.